A single sample gave rise to the 28 T cell receptor beta chains below, sequenced in a study of T cells in Graves' hyperthyroidism and ophthalmopathy. Template material for amplifying TCR beta CDR3 regions consisted of RNA transcripts. Initially, a first-round RT-PCR of the TCR CDR3 employed the HTBI primer set. MiXCR, run by TCRdb on the multiplex PCR reads, gives a single entry per CDR3 protein. The sample comprises around 600,000 distinct CDR3 sequences, approximately 15% of which are singletons, and about 6.6% rests with the top ten. The sequencing sample was made of blood. All receptors derive from a woman under 30 with Graves' ophthalmopathy.

This chain connects TRBV28 to TRBJ2-3, with TRBD2 matching over 11 bases. V shed 6 bases, J shed 4 bases, and the junction held 6 bases outside the gene matches. The CDR3 has 15 residues. From germline, CDR1 is MDHEN and CDR2 SYDVKM. Here the CDR3 reads CASSPLAGGSDTQYF. DNA of the CDR3: TGTGCCAGCAGCCCCCTAGCGGGAGGTTCAGATACGCAGTATTTT.

The chain uses TRBV12-5 and TRBJ2-7, with 8 bases fitting TRBD2. V lost 1 base to trimming and J lost 6 bases; unmatched junction nucleotides: 17. CDR3 length: 18 amino acids. Germline CDR1 reads LGHNT; CDR2 reads FRNRAP. The CDR3 protein is CASGLGGTRSFNWREQYF. CDR3 nucleotide sequence: TGTGCTAGTGGTTTGGGCGGGACTAGAAGTTTTAACTGGCGCGAGCAGTACTTC.

The chain couples TRBV7-9 to TRBJ2-3; 8 nucleotides align to TRBD2. The V gene's germline CDR1 is SEHNR and CDR2 FQNEAQ (reference sequence). V lost 6 bases to trimming and J lost 1 base; unmatched junction nucleotides: 6. The CDR3 loop spans 15 amino acids. The CDR3 here is CASSLAGPGTDTQYF. The CDR3 nucleotides are TGTGCCAGCAGTCTAGCGGGCCCCGGCACAGATACGCAGTATTTT.

The chain employs TRBV9 and TRBJ2-3; 8 bases fit TRBD1. CDR1 is SGDLS, CDR2 YYNGEE, per germline. V dropped 0 bases and J dropped 2; count of bases not matched to a gene: 14. This CDR3 is built from 19 residues. CDR3 DNA: TGTGCCAGCAGCGTAGATTCCCGCTGGGGGGACAGGCTCACAGATACGCAGTATTTT. It codes for CASSVDSRWGDRLTDTQYF.

CDR3 region: CASSAPSYGYTF. The CDR3 DNA follows: TGTGCCAGCAGCGCTCCAAGCTATGGCTACACCTTC. The genes are TRBV9 and TRBJ1-2; D is unclear. Germline V CDR1 and CDR2: SGDLS, YYNGEE. V was trimmed by 3 bases and J by 4 bases, leaving 7 bases between them. This CDR3 contains 12 residues.

This clonotype was recorded at least ten times. The chain has TRBV2 and TRBJ2-7; the D gene is possibly TRBD2 (6 bases). CDR1 SNHLY and CDR2 FYNNEI come from the germline V gene. V was clipped by 4 bases and J by 6 bases, with 13 bases between them. The CDR3 has 13 amino acids. The DNA of the CDR3 is TGTGCCAGCAGTGCGGGAGCCAACGGCGAGCAGTACTTC. This translates into CASSAGANGEQYF.

The table lists this clonotype with many counts. The chain links TRBV2 to TRBJ2-3; D call uncertain. The CDR3 covers 11 residues. Per the germline V gene, CDR1 is SNHLY and CDR2 is FYNNEI. Trimming took off 7 bases at V and 6 bases at J, with 8 bases between the two ends. CDR3 sequence reads: CASMRVDTQYF. The CDR3, as DNA: TGTGCCAGCATGAGAGTGGATACGCAGTATTTT. The full variable domain, in which reference TRBV2 and TRBJ2-3 provide the parts outside the CDR3, is EPEVTQTPSHQVTQMGQEVILRCVPISNHLYFYWYRQILGQKVEFLVSFYNNEISEKSEIFDDQFSVERPDGSNFTLKIRSTKLEDSAMYFCASMRVDTQYFGPGTRLTVL.

This sequence joins TRBV19 and TRBJ2-7; 7 nucleotides agree with TRBD1. The CDR3 is 15 amino acids. Per germline, CDR1 LNHDA and CDR2 SQIVND (reference sequence). V was clipped by 7 bases and J by 0 bases; unmatched bases: 9. This chain's CDR3 is CASKPGQDLSYEQYF. In nucleotides, the CDR3 is TGTGCCAGTAAGCCCGGACAGGATCTCTCCTACGAGCAGTACTTC.

There are many counts of this clonotype. The gene calls are TRBV5-5 and TRBJ1-2; D is uncertain. Germline CDR1 reads SGHKS; CDR2 reads YYEKEE (reference sequence). The CDR3 has 12 amino acids. The V gene lost 0 bases and the J gene lost 5 bases, with 5 bases spanning the gap. The CDR3 here is CASSLGWYGYTF. CDR3 in DNA: TGTGCCAGCAGCTTGGGATGGTATGGCTACACCTTC. Drawing the rest from reference TRBV5-5 and TRBJ1-2, the complete variable domain is DAGVTQSPTHLIKTRGQQVTLRCSPISGHKSVSWYQQVLGQGPQFIFQYYEKEERGRGNFPDRFSARQFPNYSSELNVNALLLGDSALYLCASSLGWYGYTFGSGTRLTVV.

The V call is TRBV19, the J call TRBJ2-7, with D tentatively TRBD1 (6 bases). Germline V gene sequence: CDR1 LNHDA, CDR2 SQIVND (reference sequence). The V end lost 3 bases, the J end lost 5 bases, and 17 bases lay between the germline ends. This CDR3 region has 15 residues. This chain's CDR3 is CASSMFRWTVHEQYF. CDR3 coding DNA: TGTGCCAGTAGTATGTTCCGGTGGACAGTTCACGAGCAGTACTTC.

This clonotype was recorded a few times. The rearrangement links TRBV19 to TRBJ2-7; D is perhaps TRBD1 (5 bases). With 5 bases removed from V and 4 bases from J, the gap between germline ends came to 15 bases. CDR3 length equals 14 residues. CDR1 and CDR2 (germline): LNHDA, SQIVND (reference sequence). CDR3 coding DNA: TGTGCCAGTAGTGGCCCCGGCAGGGATTACGAGCAGTACTTC. Translation gives CASSGPGRDYEQYF. The full variable domain, rest sourced from reference TRBV19 and TRBJ2-7, is DGGITQSPKYLFRKEGQNVTLSCEQNLNHDAMYWYRQDPGQGLRLIYYSQIVNDFQKGDIAEGYSVSREKKESFPLTVTSAQKNPTAFYLCASSGPGRDYEQYFGPGTRLTVT.

As to this clonotype: This may be a read error, as it is one base from a much larger clone. The chain uses TRBV3-1 and TRBJ1-1; D perhaps matches TRBD1 (5 bases). Germline V lookup: CDR1 LGHDT, CDR2 YNNKEL (reference sequence). The CDR3 covers 15 residues. CDR3: CASSPKGTVNTEALF. CDR3 sequence (DNA): TGTGCCAGCAGCCCTAAAGGGACGGTGAACACTGAAGCTCTCTTT.

J is TRBJ2-1 and V is TRBV20-1; 11 bases align to TRBD1. The CDR3 loop spans 13 amino acids. CDR1 DFQATT and CDR2 SNEGSKA come from the germline V gene (reference sequence). CDR3 nucleotides: TGCAGCACCGGGACAGGGGGAGAGGGTGAGCAGTTCTTC. Amino acid sequence: CSTGTGGEGEQFF.

This clonotype showed up many times. The chain links TRBV11-1 to TRBJ1-1; D is perhaps TRBD1 (5 bases). The germline gives CDR1 SGHAT, CDR2 FQDESV (reference sequence). Trimming pared 4 bases from V and 0 bases from J, leaving 15 bases between. The CDR3 length is 16 residues. CDR3 bases: TGTGCCAGCAGCTCAGGGTGGGGGTTGATGAACACTGAAGCTTTCTTT. This sequence encodes CASSSGWGLMNTEAFF.

This clonotype was counted ten times or more. This sequence joins TRBV27 and TRBJ2-7; no clear D. Germline CDR1 MNHEY, CDR2 SMNVEV (reference sequence). The V end lost 3 bases, the J end lost 1 base, and 10 bases lay between the germline ends. The CDR3 runs to 14 residues. Here the CDR3 reads CASSFRAESYEQYF. CDR3 nucleotide sequence: TGTGCCAGCAGTTTTCGGGCAGAGTCCTACGAGCAGTACTTC.

At least ten counts were recorded for this clonotype. The chain combines TRBV6-1 with TRBJ2-1; TRBD2 might be the D (5 bases). CDR1 and CDR2 (germline): MNHNS, SASEGT. V lost 3 bases, J lost 2 bases, and 20 bases lay in between. CDR3 length equals 18 residues. CDR3 sequence: CASSDTTRSGLAYNEQFF. DNA of the CDR3: TGTGCCAGCAGTGACACCACCCGAAGCGGCTTGGCCTACAATGAGCAGTTCTTC.

Many counts were recorded for this clonotype. This rearrangement joins TRBV6-1 to TRBJ2-3, with 7 nucleotides matching TRBD1. The germline CDR1 and CDR2 sequences are MNHNS and SASEGT. This CDR3 contains 15 residues. Losses at the gene ends were 5 bases for V and 1 base for J; bases not matched to a gene: 6. The CDR3 loop is CASSYEGTGTDTQYF. CDR3 DNA: TGTGCCAGCAGTTACGAGGGGACAGGCACAGATACGCAGTATTTT.

The table lists this clonotype with many counts. The V call is TRBV28, the J call TRBJ2-7; 7 nucleotides match TRBD1. The V and J ends lost 3 bases and 3 bases, in that order; junction bases with no gene match: 8. This CDR3 contains 15 residues. CDR1 is MDHEN and CDR2 is SYDVKM in the germline V gene. The DNA for the CDR3 is TGTGCCAGCAGTTTGGCGGACAGGCCAGGCTACGAGCAGTACTTC. It specifies CASSLADRPGYEQYF.

This chain uses TRBV19 with TRBJ1-5, with 7 nucleotides matching TRBD1. Trimming cost V 5 bases and J 0 bases; bases outside gene matches: 7. This CDR3 comprises 16 residues. Germline assignment: CDR1 LNHDA and CDR2 SQIVND (reference sequence). CDR3 nucleotides: TGTGCCAGTAGTCCTAACAGGGGAGGTAGCAATCAGCCCCAGCATTTT. Translating gives CASSPNRGGSNQPQHF.

On this clonotype itself: One end of the junction does not line up with germline, which may come from a read error. The chain combines TRBV5-5 with TRBJ2-7; D might be TRBD2 (5 bases). This CDR3 comprises 15 residues. Germline lookup yields CDR1 SGHKS and CDR2 YYEKEE (reference sequence). The DNA for the CDR3 is TGCGCCAGCAGCTTGGTTCGGGTAGCGTCCTACGAGCAGTACTTC. Its protein product is CASSLVRVASYEQYF.

This clonotype was seen a few times. The chain uses TRBV19 and TRBJ1-2, with D unclear. The CDR3 consists of 14 residues. Germline lookup yields CDR1 LNHDA and CDR2 SQIVND (reference sequence). Trimming shortened V by 6 bases and J by 5 bases, and 16 bases separated the two germline ends. Here the CDR3 DNA reads TGTGCCAGTAGAGCTTTAATCCCAGAATATGGCTACACCTTC. Translation gives CASRALIPEYGYTF.

This clonotype has ten or more counts. The chain couples TRBV4-1 to TRBJ2-7, with 9 bases lining up with TRBD1. Germline V gene sequence: CDR1 MGHRA, CDR2 YSYEKL. The length of the CDR3 is 16 residues. V was pared by 5 bases and J by 5 bases, with 13 bases of the junction left unmatched. DNA of the CDR3: TGCGCCAGCAGCTTCCAAGCCGGGACAGGGTGGGACGAGCAGTACTTC. It translates to CASSFQAGTGWDEQYF.

This clonotype was observed a few times. This rearrangement joins TRBV25-1 to TRBJ2-5, with a weak D call TRBD2 (7 bases). The CDR3 length is 14 residues. V was shortened by 3 bases and J by 4 bases, with 12 bases between the two germline ends. Germline assignment: CDR1 MGHDK and CDR2 SYGVNS. The CDR3, as DNA: TGTGCCAGCAGTGAGGAGGGGGGGCGAGAGACCCAGTACTTC. This encodes CASSEEGGRETQYF.

CDR3 region: CASSTRDRQNEKLFF. The DNA for the CDR3 is TGTGCCAGCAGCACCCGGGACAGACAGAATGAAAAACTGTTTTTT. The rearrangement joins TRBV7-8 to TRBJ1-4; 7 positions agree with TRBD1. With V trimmed by 5 bases and J by 5 bases, 8 bases remained unmatched. This CDR3 has 15 residues. Germline lookup yields CDR1 SGHVS and CDR2 FQNEAQ.

This clonotype was counted ten times or more. V usage is TRBV10-3 and J usage is TRBJ2-1, with D perhaps being TRBD1 or TRBD2 (5 bases each). The CDR3 totals 16 residues. Trimming removed 10 bases at V and 0 bases at J, with 19 bases between. Germline V gene sequence: CDR1 ENHRY, CDR2 SYGVKD. The CDR3 nucleotides are TGTGCCACCGTCGAGTTCAAGGGGACCTCCTACAATGAGCAGTTCTTC. It specifies CATVEFKGTSYNEQFF.

The chain employs TRBV6-4 and TRBJ2-7; weak D call: TRBD1 (6 bases). Germline CDR1 is MRHNA and CDR2 is SNTAGT. Trimming took 6 bases from V and 0 from J, leaving 12 bases between them. The CDR3 has 14 residues. CDR3: CASRLGQNSYEQYF. The CDR3 DNA follows: TGTGCCAGCAGACTGGGACAAAACTCCTACGAGCAGTACTTC.

This clonotype was seen at least ten times. The chain uses TRBV12-3 or TRBV12-4 and TRBJ2-7; the D gene is possibly TRBD1 (5 bases). Trimming took off 6 bases at V and 0 bases at J, with 9 bases between the two ends. The CDR3 has 13 residues. The CDR3 bases are TGTGCCAGCAGCCCGACAGACTCCTACGAGCAGTACTTC. It is translated as CASSPTDSYEQYF.

This clonotype was seen many times. This chain connects TRBV9 to TRBJ2-3, with 9 bases that match TRBD1. CDR3 length equals 15 residues. The V gene end was trimmed by 2 bases and the J gene end by 1 base; junction bases not matched to a gene: 2. Germline V lookup: CDR1 SGDLS, CDR2 YYNGEE. CDR3 coding DNA: TGTGCCAGCAGCGTCCGGACAGGGGGCACAGATACGCAGTATTTT. This sequence encodes CASSVRTGGTDTQYF.